A single T cell receptor (beta chain) is shown here with its context. The antigen is undetermined. The sample is drawn from a study of cytomegalovirus exposure and HLA in healthy donors. Study context: There were roughly 120 million unique TCR beta sequences, drawn from about 190 million T cells, in an earlier analysis. Study-level findings and limits: Per a later analysis, HLA-associated TCR beta chains showed more clonal expansion than other, equally common TCR beta chains. Rare TCR sequences dominated, though some public TCRs recurred in many donors.

PCR employed 60 Vbeta and 13 Jbeta primers. Methods used by the authors: In a later analysis, of 84 million or so unique beta chains, some 10 million appeared in at least two donors. Assay: immunoSEQ multiplex PCR; the TCRdb copy retains only in-frame clones and omits some. V, J and clone size are those of that table, while D and trimming were read from the DNA. The table includes some 78,000 clones, 74% detected once. The receptor was derived from a man aged 40-49 years in good health and CMV-seropositive. The sequenced sample was PBMCs.

The CDR3 sequence is CASSQDTGDQPQHF. Here the CDR3 DNA reads TGCGCCAGCAGCCAAGACACGGGGGACCAGCCCCAGCATTTT. The rearrangement joins TRBV4-1 to TRBJ1-5; D possibly corresponds to TRBD1 (5 bases). V lost 0 bases and J lost 7, with 10 bases in between. Germline V gene data show CDR1 as MGHRA and CDR2 as YSYEKL. The CDR3 extends over 14 amino acids.